A single sample gave rise to the 7 T cell receptor beta chains below, sequenced in a study of PD-L1 blockade in urothelial cancer (dated by TCRdb to about 2017). Libraries were made using the immunoSEQ multiplex PCR assay. TCRdb retrieved this table from immuneACCESS and kept in-frame rearrangements only. Not all clones are present; in checked studies, unresolved V genes account for under half, and no reason is known for the remainder. The sample profile shows tens of thousands of clones; approximately 85% of them were found once. Clones ranked in the top ten supply 1.9% of the sample. Read against the paper, the sample's time point label means: peripheral blood 6 weeks after treatment start. The source material was PBMCs, sampled around atezolizumab (anti-PD-L1) treatment. All receptors derive from a man aged 50-59 years with urothelial cancer.

The chain couples TRBV5-5 to TRBJ2-5; TRBD2 matches 11 bases. There are 18 residues in the CDR3. V lost 2 bases, J lost 5 bases, and 14 bases stayed unmatched. Looked up from germline, CDR1 is SGHKS and CDR2 is YYEKEE (reference sequence). CDR3 loop: CASSLLAGAASSGETQYF. CDR3 DNA sequence: TGTGCCAGCAGCTTACTAGCGGGGGCCGCAAGTTCTGGGGAGACCCAGTACTTC.

The chain recombines TRBV5-6 with TRBJ2-5; 10 bases are shared with TRBD1. This CDR3 is built from 18 residues. The germline CDR1 and CDR2 sequences are SGHDT and YYEEEE. After removal of 6 bases from V and 5 bases from J, the junction contained 19 bases not matched to a gene. The CDR3 sequence: CASTRRRTGGRVGETQYF. In nucleotides, the CDR3 is TGTGCCAGCACCCGACGACGGACAGGGGGGCGGGTAGGGGAGACCCAGTACTTC.

The V and J genes are TRBV10-2 and TRBJ1-1; D unclear. Trimming stripped 4 bases from V and 4 bases from J, with 16 bases between. Germline assignment: CDR1 WSHSY and CDR2 SAAADI. This CDR3 spans 15 amino acids. For the CDR3, the DNA is TGCGCCAGCAGTGGTGGGGAGGGCTTATCCACTGAAGCTTTCTTT. Its protein product is CASSGGEGLSTEAFF.

The V gene is TRBV6-6, the J gene TRBJ1-2, with TRBD1 matching 7 bases. The CDR3 consists of 14 residues. Germline-derived CDR1 and CDR2 are MNHNY and SVGAGI (reference sequence). J gave up 2 bases and V 6 bases, and 6 bases lay outside the gene matches. CDR3 DNA sequence: TGTGCCAGCAGCCTCATAGGGGGCAACTATGGCTACACCTTC. It yields the protein CASSLIGGNYGYTF.

The CDR3 DNA follows: TGTGCCAGCAGCTTAAACAGGGGTTCTTACGAGCAGTACTTC. Amino acid sequence: CASSLNRGSYEQYF. The J gene is TRBJ2-7, the V gene TRBV11-3, with 7 bases identical to TRBD1. J was trimmed by 4 bases and V by 2 bases; bases with no gene match: 5. CDR1 and CDR2 (germline): SGHNT, YENEEA. The CDR3 is 14 residues long.

The genes are TRBV11-2 and TRBJ2-1; TRBD2 matches 9 bases. There are 16 residues in the CDR3. The germline gives CDR1 SGHAT, CDR2 FQNNGV. The trim removed 2 bases at V and 9 bases at J, leaving 11 bases unmatched. CDR3 amino acids: CASSLMGTSILAEQFF. Here the CDR3 DNA reads TGTGCCAGCAGCTTAATGGGGACTAGCATTCTTGCTGAGCAGTTCTTC.

The chain carries TRBV19 and TRBJ1-5; 11 positions agree with TRBD1. Trimming took 6 bases from V and 3 from J; bases not matched to a gene: 10. Germline CDR1 and CDR2: LNHDA and SQIVND (reference sequence). The CDR3 extends over 17 amino acids. The CDR3 is CASSGGQGGRFNQPQHF. CDR3 DNA: TGTGCCAGTAGCGGGGGACAGGGGGGACGATTCAATCAGCCCCAGCATTTT.